Reported below is one T cell receptor (beta chain). The antigen remains undetermined. The V end was cut by 4 bases, the J end by 0 bases, with 12 bases between. This CDR3 has 16 residues. Germline V CDR1 and CDR2: MNHNS, SASEGT. The data derive from a study of cytomegalovirus exposure and HLA in healthy donors. Study-wide context: Assignment to the Caucasian-associated ancestry cluster applied to 81% of the 350 to 500 genotyped donors. Study observations and caveats: Evidence from a later analysis indicated that most CMV-associated TCR beta chains looked HLA-restricted. TCR beta sequences reportedly predicted the HLA-A and HLA-B alleles of most subjects accurately.

Healthy individuals who donated bone marrow served as the donors. Both 60 Vbeta primers and 13 Jbeta primers went into the PCR. Sequencing was performed with immunoSEQ multiplex PCR; in TCRdb, only in-frame clones are kept and a portion is missing. Counted here are 150,000 to 200,000 clones, around 75% occurring once; the ten biggest clones make up roughly 7.6%. Material: PBMCs. This sequence was found in a woman in her thirties or forties in good health and CMV-seropositive. The chain is built from TRBV6-1 and TRBJ1-4; D is perhaps TRBD1 (5 bases). CDR3 nucleotides: TGTGCCAGCAGTGCCCTGGGGGGGGCAACTAATGAAAAACTGTTTTTT. As protein: CASSALGGATNEKLFF.